The 13 T cell receptor beta chains below come from one sample, sequenced in a study of blood T cell repertoires in COVID-19. Clones were read by immunoSEQ multiplex PCR, and TCRdb kept only the in-frame ones, dropping some. In the table there are about 44,000 clones, approximately 81% of which are singletons. The sample taken for sequencing was peripheral blood. These receptor sequences come from a woman in her sixties or seventies with acute or convalescent COVID-19.

This chain links TRBV7-2 with TRBJ2-3; 15 bases match TRBD2. The J segment lost 8 bases and the V segment lost 0 bases, leaving 6 bases of the junction unmatched. The CDR3 loop spans 17 amino acids. Looked up from germline, CDR1 is SGHTA and CDR2 is FQGNSA. The CDR3 loop is CASSLAGTSGRKGTQYF. The CDR3 DNA follows: TGTGCCAGCAGCTTAGCGGGGACTAGCGGGAGGAAGGGTACGCAGTATTTT. Based on the CDR3 plus reference TRBV7-2 and TRBJ2-3, the full variable domain is GAGVSQSPSNKVTEKGKDVELRCDPISGHTALYWYRQSLGQGLEFLIYFQGNSAPDKSGLPSDRFSAERTGGSVSTLTIQRTQQEDSAVYLCASSLAGTSGRKGTQYFGPGTRLTVL.

The chain couples TRBV7-5 to TRBJ1-6; the DNA was not compared with TRBD1, the D call given in the table. TRBV7-5 is listed as a pseudogene. This CDR3 has 16 amino acids. The CDR3 bases are TGTGCCAGAAGCCCCAGGGGACAAGGTCTTAATTCACCCCTCCACTTT. Encoded protein: CARSPRGQGLNSPLHF.

The rearrangement links TRBV18 to TRBJ1-2; TRBD1 matches at 9 bases. Germline-derived CDR1 and CDR2 are KGHSH and LQKENI. The CDR3 spans 16 residues. The V and J ends lost 8 bases and 4 bases, in that order; junction bases with no gene match: 14. Here the CDR3 DNA reads TGTGCCAGCCATCCACAGGGGGCTTCCTTACTCTATGGCTACACCTTC. Translated, it gives CASHPQGASLLYGYTF.

This chain joins TRBV11-2 and TRBJ2-7; a possible D gene is TRBD2 (7 bases). Germline V gives CDR1 SGHAT, CDR2 FQNNGV. Trimming removed 8 bases from V and 5 bases from J, with 16 bases in between. The CDR3 is 13 amino acids. CDR3 amino acids: CASRMGGRNEQYF. CDR3 sequence (DNA): TGTGCCAGCCGAATGGGGGGGCGGAACGAGCAGTACTTC.

This sequence joins TRBV13 and TRBJ2-5, with 10 bases fitting TRBD2. V shed 4 bases and J 4 bases; nucleotides not matched to a gene: 6. This CDR3 is 15 amino acids long. Germline V lookup: CDR1 PRHDT, CDR2 FYEKMQ (reference sequence). CDR3 bases: TGTGCCAGCAGCTCCCGAGCGGGAGGGAGAGAGACCCAGTACTTC. This translates into CASSSRAGGRETQYF.

This clone is labeled as medium-sized. The rearrangement uses TRBV27 and TRBJ2-1; TRBD2 aligns across 8 bases. Looked up from germline, CDR1 is MNHEY and CDR2 is SMNVEV (reference sequence). The trim removed 8 bases at V and 0 bases at J, leaving 9 bases unmatched. This CDR3 spans 16 amino acids. As DNA, the CDR3 is TGTGCCAGCGGAGGTTCTAGCGGGCTCTCCTACAATGAGCAGTTCTTC. It is translated as CASGGSSGLSYNEQFF.

The chain employs TRBV3-1 (or the pseudogene TRBV3-2) and TRBJ2-1, with 10 bases matching TRBD1. The CDR3 contains 16 residues. Trimming at V came to 4 bases and at J to 8 bases, leaving 11 bases not matched to a gene. The V gene's germline CDR1 is LGHDT and CDR2 YNNKEL (reference sequence). CDR3 sequence: CASSPRGDRGTHEQFF. The CDR3, as DNA: TGTGCCAGCAGCCCAAGGGGGGACAGGGGTACGCATGAGCAGTTCTTC.

The chain uses TRBV19 and TRBJ1-3; TRBD1 is a possible D gene (6 bases). With 11 bases removed from V and 4 bases from J, the gap between germline ends came to 12 bases. CDR1 and CDR2 from the germline V gene are LNHDA and SQIVND (reference sequence). The CDR3 totals 12 residues. The CDR3 nucleotides are TGTGCCCTTACAGGGTCCGGAAACACCATATATTTT. This encodes CALTGSGNTIYF. The whole variable domain, filled in from reference TRBV19 and TRBJ1-3, reads DGGITQSPKYLFRKEGQNVTLSCEQNLNHDAMYWYRQDPGQGLRLIYYSQIVNDFQKGDIAEGYSVSREKKESFPLTVTSAQKNPTAFYLCALTGSGNTIYFGEGSWLTVV.

The rearrangement uses TRBV3-1 (or the pseudogene TRBV3-2) and TRBJ2-3; weak D call: TRBD2 (5 bases). This CDR3 spans 12 amino acids. The germline V gene encodes CDR1 LGHDT and CDR2 YNNKEL (reference sequence). V lost 3 bases, J lost 15 bases, and 16 bases lay in between. CDR3 region: CASSHVDGVEYF. The CDR3 bases are TGTGCCAGCAGCCATGTGGACGGGGTAGAATATTTT.

The V and J genes are TRBV5-1 and TRBJ2-2; possibly TRBD1 for D (6 bases). Germline V lookup: CDR1 SGHRS, CDR2 YFSETQ. CDR3 length: 16 amino acids. The germline V and J ends were trimmed by 4 bases and 0 bases, with 13 bases remaining between them. CDR3 residues: CASSLTTGTNTGELFF. CDR3 coding DNA: TGCGCCAGCAGCCTAACGACAGGCACGAACACCGGGGAGCTGTTTTTT.

V and J are TRBV5-4 and TRBJ2-3; 8 bases are a match to TRBD1. The trim removed 4 bases at V and 4 bases at J, leaving 5 bases unmatched. Germline CDR1 reads SGHNT; CDR2 reads YYREEE (reference sequence). CDR3 size: 14 residues. The CDR3 protein is CASSNGQGADTQYF. The CDR3 bases are TGTGCCAGCAGCAACGGACAGGGCGCAGATACGCAGTATTTT. The complete variable domain, with remaining parts taken from reference TRBV5-4 and TRBJ2-3, reads ETGVTQSPTHLIKTRGQQVTLRCSSQSGHNTVSWYQQALGQGPQFIFQYYREEENGRGNFPPRFSGLQFPNYSSELNVNALELDDSALYLCASSNGQGADTQYFGPGTRLTVL.

To note about this clone: Its ends do not fully match the called genes, so a read error is possible. The chain uses TRBV9 and TRBJ2-7, with D unclear. The CDR3 length is 13 residues. Germline V CDR1 and CDR2: SGDLS, YYNGEE. CDR3 sequence: CASSVAPSHEQYF. The DNA of the CDR3 is TGTGCCAGCAGCGTAGCTCCCTCCCACGAGCAGTACTTC. Based on the CDR3 plus reference TRBV9 and TRBJ2-7, the full variable domain is DSGVTQTPKHLITATGQRVTLRCSPRSGDLSVYWYQQSLDQGLQFLIQYYNGEERAKGNILERFSAQQFPDLHSELNLSSLELGDSALYFCASSVAPSHEQYFGPGTRLTVT.

The rearrangement uses TRBV2 and TRBJ2-3; 14 bases agree with TRBD2. V shed 8 bases, J shed 1 base, and the junction held 14 bases outside the gene matches. Germline V gene data show CDR1 as SNHLY and CDR2 as FYNNEI. The CDR3 spans 19 residues. This chain's CDR3 is CASLDVGLAGVRGTDTQYF. In DNA form, the CDR3 reads TGTGCCAGCCTGGATGTGGGACTAGCGGGAGTCCGTGGCACAGATACGCAGTATTTT.